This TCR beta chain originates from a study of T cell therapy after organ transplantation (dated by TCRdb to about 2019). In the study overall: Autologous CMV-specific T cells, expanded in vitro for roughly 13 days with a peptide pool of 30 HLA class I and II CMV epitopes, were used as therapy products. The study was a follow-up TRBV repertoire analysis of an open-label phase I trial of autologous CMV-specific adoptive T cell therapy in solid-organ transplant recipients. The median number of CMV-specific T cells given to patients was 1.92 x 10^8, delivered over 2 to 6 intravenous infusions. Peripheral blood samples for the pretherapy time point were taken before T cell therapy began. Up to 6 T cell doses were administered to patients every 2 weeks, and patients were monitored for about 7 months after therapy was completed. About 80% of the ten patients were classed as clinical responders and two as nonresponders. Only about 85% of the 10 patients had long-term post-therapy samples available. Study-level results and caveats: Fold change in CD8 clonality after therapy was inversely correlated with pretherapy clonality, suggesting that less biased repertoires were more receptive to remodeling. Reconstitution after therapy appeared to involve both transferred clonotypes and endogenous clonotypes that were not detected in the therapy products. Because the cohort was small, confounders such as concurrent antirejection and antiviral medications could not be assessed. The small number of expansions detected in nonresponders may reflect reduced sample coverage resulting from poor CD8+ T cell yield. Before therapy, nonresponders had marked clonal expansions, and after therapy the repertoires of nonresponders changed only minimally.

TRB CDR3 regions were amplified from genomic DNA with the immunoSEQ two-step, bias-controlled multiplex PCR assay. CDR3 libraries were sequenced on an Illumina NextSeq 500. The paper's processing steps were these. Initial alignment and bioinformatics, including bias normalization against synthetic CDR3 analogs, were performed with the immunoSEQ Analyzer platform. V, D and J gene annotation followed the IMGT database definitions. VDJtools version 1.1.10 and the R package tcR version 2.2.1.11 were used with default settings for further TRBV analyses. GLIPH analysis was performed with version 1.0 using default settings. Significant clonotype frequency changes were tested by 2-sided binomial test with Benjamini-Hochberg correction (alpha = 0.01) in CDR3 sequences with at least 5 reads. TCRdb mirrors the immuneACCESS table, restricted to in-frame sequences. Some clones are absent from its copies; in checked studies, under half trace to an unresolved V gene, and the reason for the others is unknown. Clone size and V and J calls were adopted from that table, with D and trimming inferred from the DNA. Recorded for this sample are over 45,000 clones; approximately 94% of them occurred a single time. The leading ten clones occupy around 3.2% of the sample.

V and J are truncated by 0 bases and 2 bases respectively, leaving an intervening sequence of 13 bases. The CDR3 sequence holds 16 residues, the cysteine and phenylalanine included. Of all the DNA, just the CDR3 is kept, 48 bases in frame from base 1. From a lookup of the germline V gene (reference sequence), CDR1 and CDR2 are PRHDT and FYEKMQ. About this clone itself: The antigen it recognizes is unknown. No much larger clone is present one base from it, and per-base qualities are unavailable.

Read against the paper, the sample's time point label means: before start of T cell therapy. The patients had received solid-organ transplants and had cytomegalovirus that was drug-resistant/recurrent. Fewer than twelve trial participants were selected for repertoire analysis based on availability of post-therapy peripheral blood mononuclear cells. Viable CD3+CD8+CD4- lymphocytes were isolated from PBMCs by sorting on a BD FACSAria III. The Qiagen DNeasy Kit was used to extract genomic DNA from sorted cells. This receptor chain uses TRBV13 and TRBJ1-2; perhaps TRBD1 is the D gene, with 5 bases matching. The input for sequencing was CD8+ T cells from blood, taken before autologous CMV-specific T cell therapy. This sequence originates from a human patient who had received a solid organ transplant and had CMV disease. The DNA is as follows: TGTGCCAGCAGCTTAGGGGCCCAGGGACCAAACTATGGCTACACCTTC. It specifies CASSLGAQGPNYGYTF.